This TCR beta chain was recovered during a study of blood T cell repertoires in COVID-19. For the study at large: The United States, Italy and Spain supplied acute and convalescent COVID-19 samples.

The V end was cut by 6 bases, the J end by 6 bases, with 14 bases between. The CDR3 runs to 14 residues. Germline lookup yields CDR1 MDHEN and CDR2 SYDVKM. In its sample, this clone was seen once. Profiled with immunoSEQ multiplex PCR; TCRdb holds only in-frame clones, not every one. Among about 50,000 clones listed, about 86% were seen once. The V and J genes are TRBV28 and TRBJ2-2, with D possibly being TRBD2 (6 bases). This TCR came from a woman over 75 with acute or convalescent COVID-19. What was sequenced was peripheral blood. The CDR3 reads CASSSTGVAGELFF. CDR3 coding DNA: TGTGCCAGCAGCTCGACGGGGGTGGCCGGGGAGCTGTTTTTT. The full variable domain, with the rest looked up from reference TRBV28 and TRBJ2-2, is DVKVTQSSRYLVKRTGEKVFLECVQDMDHENMFWYRQDPGLGLRLIYFSYDVKMKEKGDIPEGYSVSREKKERFSLILESASTNQTSMYLCASSSTGVAGELFFGEGSRLTVL.